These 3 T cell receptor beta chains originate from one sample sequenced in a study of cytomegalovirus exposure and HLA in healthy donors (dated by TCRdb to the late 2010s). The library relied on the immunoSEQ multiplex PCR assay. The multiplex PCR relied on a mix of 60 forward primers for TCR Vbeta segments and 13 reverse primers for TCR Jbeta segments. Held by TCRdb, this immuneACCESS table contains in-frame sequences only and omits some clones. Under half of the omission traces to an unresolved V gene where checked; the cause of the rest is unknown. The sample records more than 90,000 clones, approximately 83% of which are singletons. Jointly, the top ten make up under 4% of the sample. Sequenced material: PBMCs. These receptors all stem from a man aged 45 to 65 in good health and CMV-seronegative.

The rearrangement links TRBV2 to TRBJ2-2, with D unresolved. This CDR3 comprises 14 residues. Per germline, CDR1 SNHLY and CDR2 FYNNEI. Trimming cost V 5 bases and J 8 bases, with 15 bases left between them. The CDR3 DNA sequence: TGTGCCAGCAGTCCGACTGTTAAGCCGGGGGAGCTGTTTTTT. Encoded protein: CASSPTVKPGELFF.

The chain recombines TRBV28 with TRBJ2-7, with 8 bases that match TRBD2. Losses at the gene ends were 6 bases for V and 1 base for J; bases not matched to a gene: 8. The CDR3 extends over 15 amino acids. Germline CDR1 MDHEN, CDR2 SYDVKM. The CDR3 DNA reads TGTGCCAGCAGCACCACCTTAGCGGGATCCTACGAGCAGTACTTC. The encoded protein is CASSTTLAGSYEQYF.

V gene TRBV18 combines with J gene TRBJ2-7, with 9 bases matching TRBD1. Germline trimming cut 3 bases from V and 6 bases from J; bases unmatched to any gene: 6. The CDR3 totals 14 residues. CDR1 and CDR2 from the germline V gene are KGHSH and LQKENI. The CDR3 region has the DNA TGTGCCAGCTCACCTTGGACAGGGGAAGGCGAGCAGTACTTC. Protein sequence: CASSPWTGEGEQYF.